The clone carrying this T cell receptor (beta chain) occurred once. Some clones are missing from TCRdb's copy, which holds only in-frame ones; the method was immunoSEQ multiplex PCR. The table has 75,000 to 95,000 clones, less than 95% seen once. Germline loops: CDR1 SGHNT, CDR2 YYREEE (reference sequence). The CDR3 runs to 16 residues. V lost 0 bases, J lost 3 bases, and 6 bases stayed unmatched. The data were obtained in a study of technical replicates of blood from four donors. The specimen sequenced was T cells isolated from PBMCs. The chain is built from TRBV5-4 and TRBJ1-2; 9 bases match TRBD1. The TCR comes from a human donor in good health. CDR3 DNA: TGTGCCAGCAGCTTGGCCCTACAGGGGGCGGACTATGGCTACACCTTC. Its translation: CASSLALQGADYGYTF.